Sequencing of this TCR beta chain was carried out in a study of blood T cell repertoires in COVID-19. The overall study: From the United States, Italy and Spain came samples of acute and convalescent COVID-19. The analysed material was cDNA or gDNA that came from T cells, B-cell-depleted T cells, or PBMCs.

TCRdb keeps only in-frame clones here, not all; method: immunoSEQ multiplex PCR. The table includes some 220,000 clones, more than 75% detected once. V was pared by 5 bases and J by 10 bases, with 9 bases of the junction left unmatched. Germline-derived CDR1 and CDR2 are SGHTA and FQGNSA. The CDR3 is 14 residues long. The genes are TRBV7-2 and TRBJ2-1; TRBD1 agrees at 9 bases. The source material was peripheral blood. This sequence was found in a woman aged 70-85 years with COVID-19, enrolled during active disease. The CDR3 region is CASSQQGTGKEQFF. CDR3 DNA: TGTGCCAGCAGCCAACAGGGGACAGGGAAGGAGCAGTTCTTC.